This record looks at one T cell receptor beta chain sequence and its context. Produced via immunoSEQ multiplex PCR; TCRdb's table is partial and in-frame only. The sample lists roughly 170,000 clones, 85% to 95% occurring once. This sample is drawn from a study of T cell responses to AZD1222 COVID-19 vaccine. The CDR3 runs to 13 residues. Looked up from germline, CDR1 is MDHEN and CDR2 is SYDVKM. With V trimmed by 6 bases and J by 5 bases, 6 bases remained unmatched. Sequences were derived from peripheral blood, sampled on day 0 of AZD1222 vaccination. The J gene is TRBJ2-5, the V gene TRBV28; 7 bases match TRBD1. This clonotype was obtained from an adult in good health. The CDR3 DNA reads TGTGCCAGCAGGCAAGGGGGCCAGGAGACCCAGTACTTC. Its translation: CASRQGGQETQYF.